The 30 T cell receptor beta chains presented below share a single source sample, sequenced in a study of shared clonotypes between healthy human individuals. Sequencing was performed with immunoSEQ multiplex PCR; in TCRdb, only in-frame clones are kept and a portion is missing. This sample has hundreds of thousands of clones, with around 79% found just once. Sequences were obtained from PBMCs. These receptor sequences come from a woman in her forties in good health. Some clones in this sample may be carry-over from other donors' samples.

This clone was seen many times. The CDR3 loop reads CASRGDRGPANYGYTF. CDR3 coding DNA: TGTGCCAGCAGGGGGGACAGGGGGCCAGCTAACTATGGCTACACCTTC. The chain carries TRBV28 and TRBJ1-2; 12 bases align to TRBD1. Per the germline V gene, CDR1 is MDHEN and CDR2 is SYDVKM. The CDR3 is 16 amino acids. Trimming took 6 bases from V and 0 from J; bases not matched to a gene: 5.

The CDR3, as DNA: TGTGCCAGCAGTAGACGGGACAGGATGAACACTGAAGCTTTCTTT. The encoded protein is CASSRRDRMNTEAFF. The genes are TRBV6-1 and TRBJ1-1; TRBD1 agrees at 8 bases. Germline lookup yields CDR1 MNHNS and CDR2 SASEGT. Losses at the gene ends were 5 bases for V and 0 bases for J; bases not matched to a gene: 5. The CDR3 contains 15 residues.

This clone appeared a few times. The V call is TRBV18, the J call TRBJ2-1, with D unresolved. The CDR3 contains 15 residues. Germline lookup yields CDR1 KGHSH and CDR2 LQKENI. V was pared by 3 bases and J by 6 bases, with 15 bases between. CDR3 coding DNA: TGTGCCAGCTCACCGCCGTCAGGCTTCCCCAATGAGCAGTTCTTC. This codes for CASSPPSGFPNEQFF.

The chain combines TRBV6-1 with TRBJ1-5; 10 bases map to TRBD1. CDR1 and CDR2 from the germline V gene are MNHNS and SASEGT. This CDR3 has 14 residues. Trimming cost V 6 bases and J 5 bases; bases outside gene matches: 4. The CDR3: CASSPGTGDQPQHF. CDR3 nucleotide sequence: TGTGCCAGCAGCCCCGGGACAGGGGATCAGCCCCAGCATTTT.

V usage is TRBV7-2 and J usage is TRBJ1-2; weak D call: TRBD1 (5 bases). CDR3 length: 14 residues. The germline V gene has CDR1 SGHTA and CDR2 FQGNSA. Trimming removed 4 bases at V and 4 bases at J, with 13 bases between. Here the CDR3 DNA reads TGTGCCAGCAGCTCCGCGGGGCTTTCCTATGGCTACACCTTC. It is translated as CASSSAGLSYGYTF.

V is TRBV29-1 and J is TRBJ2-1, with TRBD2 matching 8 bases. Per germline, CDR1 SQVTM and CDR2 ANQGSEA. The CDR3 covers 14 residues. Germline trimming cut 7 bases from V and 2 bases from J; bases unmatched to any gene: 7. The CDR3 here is CSGARGGTYNEQFF. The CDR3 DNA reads TGCAGCGGCGCTCGGGGGGGAACCTACAATGAGCAGTTCTTC.

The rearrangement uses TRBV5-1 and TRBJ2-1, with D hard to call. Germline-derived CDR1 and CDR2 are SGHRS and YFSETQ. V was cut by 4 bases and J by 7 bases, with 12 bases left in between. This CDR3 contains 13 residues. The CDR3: CASSPDYGNEQFF. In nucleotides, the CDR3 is TGCGCCAGCAGCCCAGATTACGGAAATGAGCAGTTCTTC. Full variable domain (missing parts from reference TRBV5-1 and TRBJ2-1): KAGVTQTPRYLIKTRGQQVTLSCSPISGHRSVSWYQQTPGQGLQFLFEYFSETQRNKGNFPGRFSGRQFSNSRSEMNVSTLELGDSALYLCASSPDYGNEQFFGPGTRLTVL.

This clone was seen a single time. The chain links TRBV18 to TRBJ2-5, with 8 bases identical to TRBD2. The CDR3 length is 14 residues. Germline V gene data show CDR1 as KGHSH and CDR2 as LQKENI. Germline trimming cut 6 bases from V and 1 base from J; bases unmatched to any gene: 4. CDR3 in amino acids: CASSSSGFQETQYF. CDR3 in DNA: TGTGCCAGCTCGTCTAGCGGGTTCCAAGAGACCCAGTACTTC.

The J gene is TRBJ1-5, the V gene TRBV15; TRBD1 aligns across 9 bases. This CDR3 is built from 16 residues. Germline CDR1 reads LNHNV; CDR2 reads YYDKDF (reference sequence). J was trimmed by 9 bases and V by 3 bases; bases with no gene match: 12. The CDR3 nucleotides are TGTGCCACCAGCAGTCAAGAGGACAGGGGCTACCGGCCCCAGCATTTT. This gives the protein CATSSQEDRGYRPQHF.

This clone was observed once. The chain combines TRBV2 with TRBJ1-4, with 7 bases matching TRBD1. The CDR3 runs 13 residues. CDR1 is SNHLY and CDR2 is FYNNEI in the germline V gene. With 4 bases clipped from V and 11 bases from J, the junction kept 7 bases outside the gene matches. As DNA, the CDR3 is TGTGCCAGCAGTGCAGGGGGGCCCACGAAACTGTTTTTT. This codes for CASSAGGPTKLFF. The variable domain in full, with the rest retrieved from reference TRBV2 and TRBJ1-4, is EPEVTQTPSHQVTQMGQEVILRCVPISNHLYFYWYRQILGQKVEFLVSFYNNEISEKSEIFDDQFSVERPDGSNFTLKIRSTKLEDSAMYFCASSAGGPTKLFFGSGTQLSVL.

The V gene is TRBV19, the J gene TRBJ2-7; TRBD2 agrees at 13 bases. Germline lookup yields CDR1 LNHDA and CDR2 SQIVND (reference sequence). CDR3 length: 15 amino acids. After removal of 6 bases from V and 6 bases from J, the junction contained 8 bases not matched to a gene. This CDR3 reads CASSRRTSGSPEQYF. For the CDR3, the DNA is TGTGCCAGTAGCCGCCGGACTAGCGGGAGTCCCGAGCAGTACTTC.

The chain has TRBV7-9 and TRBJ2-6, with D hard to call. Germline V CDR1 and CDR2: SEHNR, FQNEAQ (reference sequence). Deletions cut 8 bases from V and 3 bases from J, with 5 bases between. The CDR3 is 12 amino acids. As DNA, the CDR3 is TGTGCCAGCGGGGATGGGGCCAACGTCCTGACTTTC. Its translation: CASGDGANVLTF.

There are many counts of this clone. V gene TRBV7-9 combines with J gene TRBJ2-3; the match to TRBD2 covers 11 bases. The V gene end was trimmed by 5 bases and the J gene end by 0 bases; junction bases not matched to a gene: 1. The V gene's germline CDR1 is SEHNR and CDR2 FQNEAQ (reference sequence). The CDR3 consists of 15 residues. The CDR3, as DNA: TGTGCCAGCAGCCGGACTAGCGGGAGCACAGATACGCAGTATTTT. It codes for CASSRTSGSTDTQYF.

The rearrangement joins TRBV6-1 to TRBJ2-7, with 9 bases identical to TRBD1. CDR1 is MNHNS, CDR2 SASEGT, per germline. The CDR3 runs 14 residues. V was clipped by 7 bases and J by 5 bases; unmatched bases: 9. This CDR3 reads CASTSSTGGNEQYF. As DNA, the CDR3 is TGTGCCAGCACCTCCTCGACAGGGGGGAACGAGCAGTACTTC.

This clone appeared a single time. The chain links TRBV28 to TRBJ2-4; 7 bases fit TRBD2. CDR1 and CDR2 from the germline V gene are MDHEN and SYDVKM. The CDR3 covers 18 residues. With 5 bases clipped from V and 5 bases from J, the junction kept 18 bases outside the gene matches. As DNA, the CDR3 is TGTGCCAGCAGTGATTTCGCGGGAGTGGGGACCCTCGAAAACATTCAGTACTTC. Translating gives CASSDFAGVGTLENIQYF.

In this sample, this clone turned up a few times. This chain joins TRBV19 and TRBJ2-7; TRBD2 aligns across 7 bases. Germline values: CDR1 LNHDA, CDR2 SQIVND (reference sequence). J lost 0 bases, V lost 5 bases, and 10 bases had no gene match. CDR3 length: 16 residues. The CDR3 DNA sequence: TGTGCCAGTAGTTCCGGCCTAGCGGAAAGCTCCTACGAGCAGTACTTC. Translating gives CASSSGLAESSYEQYF.

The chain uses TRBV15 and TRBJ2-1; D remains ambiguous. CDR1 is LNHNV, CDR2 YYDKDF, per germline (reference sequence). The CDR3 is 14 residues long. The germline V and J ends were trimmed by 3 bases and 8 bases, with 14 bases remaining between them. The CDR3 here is CATSRFRNSDEQFF. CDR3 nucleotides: TGTGCCACCAGCAGGTTTAGGAATTCGGATGAGCAGTTCTTC.

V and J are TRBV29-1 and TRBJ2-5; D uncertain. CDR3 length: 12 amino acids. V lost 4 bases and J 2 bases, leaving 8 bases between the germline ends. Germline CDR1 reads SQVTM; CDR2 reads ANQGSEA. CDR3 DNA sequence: TGCAGCGTTGTTCGGACGCAAGAGACCCAGTACTTC. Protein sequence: CSVVRTQETQYF. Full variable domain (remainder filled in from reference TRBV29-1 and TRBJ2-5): SAVISQKPSRDICQRGTSLTIQCQVDSQVTMMFWYRQQPGQSLTLIATANQGSEATYESGFVIDKFPISRPNLTFSTLTVSNMSPEDSSIYLCSVVRTQETQYFGPGTRLLVL.

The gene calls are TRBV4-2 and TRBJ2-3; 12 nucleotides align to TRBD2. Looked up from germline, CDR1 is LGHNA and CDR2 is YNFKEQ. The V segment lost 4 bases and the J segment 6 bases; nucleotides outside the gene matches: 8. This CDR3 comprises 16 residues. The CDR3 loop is CASSPRLAGDVDTQYF. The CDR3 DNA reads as TGTGCCAGCAGCCCCAGACTAGCGGGAGATGTCGATACGCAGTATTTT.

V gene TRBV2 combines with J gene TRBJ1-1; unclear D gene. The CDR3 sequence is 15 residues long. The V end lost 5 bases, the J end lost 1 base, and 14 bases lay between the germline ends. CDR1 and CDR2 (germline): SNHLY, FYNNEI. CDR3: CASSREAVANTEAFF. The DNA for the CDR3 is TGTGCCAGCAGTCGAGAGGCCGTCGCGAACACTGAAGCTTTCTTT.

The CDR3 here is CASSFRQTTNEKLFF. The CDR3 bases are TGTGCCAGCAGTTTCCGACAGACAACTAATGAAAAACTGTTTTTT. This chain links TRBV28 with TRBJ1-4; TRBD1 might be the D (5 bases). This CDR3 is built from 15 residues. CDR1 is MDHEN, CDR2 SYDVKM, per germline. The V end was cut by 3 bases, the J end by 0 bases, with 8 bases between. Full variable domain (outside the CDR3, taken from reference TRBV28 and TRBJ1-4): DVKVTQSSRYLVKRTGEKVFLECVQDMDHENMFWYRQDPGLGLRLIYFSYDVKMKEKGDIPEGYSVSREKKERFSLILESASTNQTSMYLCASSFRQTTNEKLFFGSGTQLSVL.

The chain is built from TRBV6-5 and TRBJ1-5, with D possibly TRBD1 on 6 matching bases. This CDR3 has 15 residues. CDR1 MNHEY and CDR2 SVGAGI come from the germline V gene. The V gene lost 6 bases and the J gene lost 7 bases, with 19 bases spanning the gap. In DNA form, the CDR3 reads TGTGCCAGCAGCAAGACAGGAGATGGGTACCAGCCCCAGCATTTT. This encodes CASSKTGDGYQPQHF.

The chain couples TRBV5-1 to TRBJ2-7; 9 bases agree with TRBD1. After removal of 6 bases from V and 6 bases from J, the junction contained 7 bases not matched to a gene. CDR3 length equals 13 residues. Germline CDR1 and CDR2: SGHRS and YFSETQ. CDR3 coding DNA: TGCGCCAGCAACCGGGACAGGGCTTCCGAGCAGTACTTC. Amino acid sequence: CASNRDRASEQYF.

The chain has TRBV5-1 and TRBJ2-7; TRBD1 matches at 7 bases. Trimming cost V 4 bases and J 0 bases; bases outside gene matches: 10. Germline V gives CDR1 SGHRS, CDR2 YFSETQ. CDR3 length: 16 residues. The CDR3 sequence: CASSQQPGQSSYEQYF. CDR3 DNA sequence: TGCGCCAGCAGCCAGCAACCGGGACAGAGCTCCTACGAGCAGTACTTC.

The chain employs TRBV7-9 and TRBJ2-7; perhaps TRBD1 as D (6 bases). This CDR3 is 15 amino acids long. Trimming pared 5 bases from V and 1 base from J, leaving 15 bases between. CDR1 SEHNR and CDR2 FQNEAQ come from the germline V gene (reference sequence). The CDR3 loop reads CASSGMAGDSYEQYF. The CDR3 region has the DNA TGTGCCAGCAGCGGAATGGCAGGGGATTCCTACGAGCAGTACTTC.

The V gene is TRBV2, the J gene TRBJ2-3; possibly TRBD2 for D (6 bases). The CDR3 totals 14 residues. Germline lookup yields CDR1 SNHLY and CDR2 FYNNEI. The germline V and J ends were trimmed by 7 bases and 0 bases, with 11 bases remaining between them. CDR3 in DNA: TGTGCCAGCACTAACGCGGGGAGCACAGATACGCAGTATTTT. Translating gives CASTNAGSTDTQYF. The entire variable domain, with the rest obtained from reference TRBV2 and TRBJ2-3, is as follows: EPEVTQTPSHQVTQMGQEVILRCVPISNHLYFYWYRQILGQKVEFLVSFYNNEISEKSEIFDDQFSVERPDGSNFTLKIRSTKLEDSAMYFCASTNAGSTDTQYFGPGTRLTVL.

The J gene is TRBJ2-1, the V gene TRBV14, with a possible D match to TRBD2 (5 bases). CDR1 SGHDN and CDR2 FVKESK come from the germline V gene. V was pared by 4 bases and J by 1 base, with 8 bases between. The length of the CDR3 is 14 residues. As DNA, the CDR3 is TGTGCCAGCAGCCTAGGGAGTTCCTACAATGAGCAGTTCTTC. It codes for CASSLGSSYNEQFF.

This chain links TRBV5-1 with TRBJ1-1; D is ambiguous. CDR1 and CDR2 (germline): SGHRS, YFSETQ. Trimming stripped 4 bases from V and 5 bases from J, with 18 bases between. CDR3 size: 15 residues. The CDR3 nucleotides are TGCGCCAGCAGCCGCGAGCAGGCGGGGAGTACTGAAGCTTTCTTT. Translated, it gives CASSREQAGSTEAFF.

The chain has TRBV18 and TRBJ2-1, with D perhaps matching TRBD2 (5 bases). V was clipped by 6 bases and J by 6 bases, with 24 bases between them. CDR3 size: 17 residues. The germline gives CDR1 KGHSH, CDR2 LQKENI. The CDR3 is CASSPKPILAGVNEQFF. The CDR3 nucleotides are TGTGCCAGCTCTCCCAAACCCATACTTGCCGGGGTCAATGAGCAGTTCTTC.

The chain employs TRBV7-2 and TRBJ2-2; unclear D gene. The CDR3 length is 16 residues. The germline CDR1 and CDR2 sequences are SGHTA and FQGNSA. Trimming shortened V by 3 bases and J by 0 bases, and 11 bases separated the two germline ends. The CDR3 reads CASSFNGGANTGELFF. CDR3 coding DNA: TGTGCCAGCAGCTTCAACGGCGGCGCGAACACCGGGGAGCTGTTTTTT.